This T cell receptor beta chain is from a study of cytotoxic CD8 clonotypes in ibrutinib-treated CLL. Study-wide results and caveats: Rising at ibrutinib response, clonality subsequently fell back toward baseline at progression.

Profiling relied on immunoSEQ multiplex PCR, and the TCRdb table lists in-frame clones only, not all of them. The profile shows around 300,000 clones, almost 80% of them singletons. Comment on this clone: As yet, its antigen is unknown.

The receptor was derived from a human donor with chronic lymphocytic leukemia. Sequencing was performed on PBMCs, taken before ibrutinib treatment.

The CDR3 reads CASSYSDRGNTEAFF. The CDR3 DNA reads as TGTGCCAGCAGTTACTCGGACAGGGGGAACACTGAAGCTTTCTTT. The chain links TRBV28 to TRBJ1-1, with 9 bases aligning to TRBD1. The CDR3 contains 15 residues. Germline CDR1 and CDR2: MDHEN and SYDVKM. Trimming removed 4 bases from V and 1 base from J; junction bases left unmatched: 4.